This T cell receptor (beta chain) was recovered during a study of blood T cell repertoires in COVID-19. Study-level information: Some COVID-19 samples were acute and others convalescent; all came from the United States, Italy and Spain. PBMCs, B-cell-depleted T cells, or T cells were the source of the cDNA or gDNA that made up the material.

Original data processing: Estimated nucleated cell counts came from reference gene primer amplification. The repertoire was sequenced with immunoSEQ multiplex PCR; TCRdb's copy has only in-frame clones and lacks some. The D gene and trimming were derived from the DNA, and the V and J assignments and clone size from that table. The sample records 200,000 to 250,000 clones, roughly 87% being singletons. The CDR3 sequence is 13 residues long. The origin of this receptor is a man aged 35 to 55 with active or convalescent COVID-19. The V call is TRBV12-2, the J call TRBJ1-5. TRBV12-2 is recorded as a pseudogene. What was sequenced was peripheral blood. The DNA for the CDR3 is TGTGCAAGTCGCCCCTGTCTCAATCAGCCCCAGCATTTT. This translates into CASRPCLNQPQHF.